A single sample gave rise to the 24 T cell receptor beta chains below, sequenced in a study of T cells in Graves' hyperthyroidism and ophthalmopathy. TCR beta CDR3 regions were amplified from RNA. First-round RT-PCR targeting the TCR CDR3 was performed with the HTBI primer set. Via MiXCR, TCRdb re-called the multiplex PCR reads, giving one row per CDR3 protein. The sample contains around 300,000 distinct CDR3 sequences, roughly 22% of which appear only once. Sequencing was done on a sample of blood. These receptors originate from a man aged 25 to 40 with Graves' ophthalmopathy.

The table lists this clonotype with many counts. The chain links TRBV5-5 to TRBJ2-1, with TRBD2 matching 8 bases. The V segment lost 4 bases and the J segment 10 bases; nucleotides outside the gene matches: 7. Germline V lookup: CDR1 SGHKS, CDR2 YYEKEE (reference sequence). This CDR3 has 13 residues. The CDR3 is CASSTSGGGEQFF. DNA for the CDR3: TGTGCCAGCAGCACTAGCGGAGGGGGGGAGCAGTTCTTC.

This clonotype was observed at least ten times. The rearrangement links TRBV5-1 to TRBJ2-3, with D possibly being TRBD1 (6 bases). This CDR3 region has 16 residues. Trimming cost V 4 bases and J 5 bases, with 20 bases left between them. Per the germline V gene, CDR1 is SGHRS and CDR2 is YFSETQ. CDR3: CASSQGQSKNGDTQYF. The CDR3 DNA reads as TGCGCCAGCAGCCAAGGACAGTCGAAGAATGGAGATACGCAGTATTTT.

At least ten counts were recorded for this clonotype. CDR3 protein: CASSLTGQKLNSNQPQHF. Written as DNA, the CDR3 is TGCGCCAGCAGCTTGACGGGACAGAAACTAAATAGCAATCAGCCCCAGCATTTT. The chain combines TRBV5-1 with TRBJ1-5; TRBD1 matches at 7 bases. CDR1 and CDR2 (germline): SGHRS, YFSETQ. This CDR3 has 18 residues. After removal of 1 base from V and 0 bases from J, the junction contained 10 bases not matched to a gene.

This clonotype was seen just once. It may be a read error: a sequence one base away is much more abundant. This chain links TRBV7-3 with TRBJ2-4; TRBD1 matches 10 bases. From germline, CDR1 is SGHTA and CDR2 FQGTGA. J was trimmed by 8 bases and V by 5 bases; bases with no gene match: 9. CDR3 length equals 15 residues. CDR3 nucleotide sequence: TGTGCCAGCAGCCCCCACTCGACAGGGGGCGACATTCAGTACTTC. Protein product: CASSPHSTGGDIQYF.

This clonotype has just a few counts. The chain joins TRBV20-1 to TRBJ2-5; 7 bases line up with TRBD2. Trimming removed 3 bases from V and 5 bases from J; junction bases left unmatched: 12. The CDR3 spans 15 residues. CDR1 and CDR2 (germline): DFQATT, SNEGSKA (reference sequence). The CDR3, as DNA: TGCAGTGCTAGTACCGGACTAGGGGTTGAGGAGACCCAGTACTTC. Residues: CSASTGLGVEETQYF.

The V gene is TRBV6-1, the J gene TRBJ2-5, with D unclear. The CDR3 covers 12 residues. V lost 5 bases and J 5 bases, leaving 9 bases between the germline ends. The germline V gene encodes CDR1 MNHNS and CDR2 SASEGT. The CDR3 DNA follows: TGTGCCAGCAGTCGTGTCCGGGAGACCCAGTACTTC. Translating it yields CASSRVRETQYF.

This clonotype came up many times. V and J are TRBV11-2 and TRBJ2-5, with D tentatively TRBD1 (6 bases). There are 15 residues in the CDR3. Germline V CDR1 and CDR2: SGHAT, FQNNGV. Trimming removed 1 base at V and 0 bases at J, with 9 bases between. The DNA of the CDR3 is TGTGCCAGCAGCTTAGGGACAGTGTACCAAGAGACCCAGTACTTC. Protein: CASSLGTVYQETQYF.

The chain links TRBV20-1 to TRBJ2-1; D unresolved. Germline V gene lookup returns CDR1 DFQATT and CDR2 SNEGSKA (reference sequence). Deletions cut 6 bases from V and 4 bases from J, with 13 bases between. This CDR3 region has 13 residues. CDR3 DNA sequence: TGCAGTGCCCCCGCCTGGGGATACAATGAGCAGTTCTTC. This encodes CSAPAWGYNEQFF.

On this clonotype itself: This may arise from a read error, as a much more abundant clone is one base away. The V and J genes are TRBV15 and TRBJ2-3; D perhaps matches TRBD1 (5 bases). The germline V and J ends were trimmed by 7 bases and 3 bases, with 8 bases remaining between them. Germline V gene sequence: CDR1 LNHNV, CDR2 YYDKDF (reference sequence). The CDR3 loop spans 12 amino acids. CDR3 residues: CATKGITDTQYF. CDR3 bases: TGTGCCACCAAGGGGATTACAGATACGCAGTATTTT.

This clonotype was observed many times. The rearrangement uses TRBV9 and TRBJ2-3, with TRBD2 matching over 13 bases. In germline, CDR1 is SGDLS, CDR2 YYNGEE. Losses at the gene ends were 0 bases for V and 3 bases for J; bases not matched to a gene: 4. The CDR3 has 17 residues. CDR3 sequence reads: CASSVGGLAGNTDTQYF. In nucleotides, the CDR3 is TGTGCCAGCAGCGTAGGGGGACTAGCGGGGAATACAGATACGCAGTATTTT.

There are many counts of this clonotype. The rearrangement uses TRBV6-2 or TRBV6-3 and TRBJ2-7, with D perhaps matching TRBD2 (6 bases). Trimming took 2 bases from V and 2 from J, leaving 16 bases between them. The germline gives CDR1 MNHEY, CDR2 SVGEGT. This CDR3 is built from 16 residues. CDR3 sequence (DNA): TGTGCCAGCAGTTACCACCGTGGGGGGAGCACCTACGAGCAGTACTTC. It specifies CASSYHRGGSTYEQYF.

The rearrangement joins TRBV7-3 to TRBJ2-5; 9 nucleotides line up with TRBD2. Germline CDR1 reads SGHTA; CDR2 reads FQGTGA. The ends lost 1 base at V and 5 bases at J; junction bases unmatched: 2. The CDR3 totals 14 residues. The CDR3 coding sequence is TGTGCCAGCAGCTTAAGCGGGAGGGACGAGACCCAGTACTTC. Translated, it gives CASSLSGRDETQYF. The full variable domain, its missing parts supplied by reference TRBV7-3 and TRBJ2-5, is GAGVSQTPSNKVTEKGKYVELRCDPISGHTALYWYRQSLGQGPEFLIYFQGTGAADDSGLPNDRFFAVRPEGSVSTLKIQRTERGDSAVYLCASSLSGRDETQYFGPGTRLLVL.

This clonotype was detected many times. The rearrangement joins TRBV30 to TRBJ2-5; 7 bases match TRBD2. Unmatched junction bases numbered 10, after V lost 5 bases and J lost 7 bases. Germline CDR1 GTSNPN, CDR2 SVGIG (reference sequence). This CDR3 region has 13 residues. The CDR3 DNA follows: TGTGCCTGGGGAGGCGGGAGTGACGGGACCCAGTACTTC. Translation: CAWGGGSDGTQYF.

The rearrangement uses TRBV19 and TRBJ2-7; TRBD2 agrees at 15 bases. This CDR3 region has 18 residues. The trim removed 3 bases at V and 2 bases at J, leaving 8 bases unmatched. CDR1 is LNHDA and CDR2 is SQIVND in the germline V gene (reference sequence). The CDR3 reads CASSIRGLAGGLPYEQYF. The CDR3 DNA reads TGTGCCAGTAGTATTAGGGGACTAGCGGGAGGCCTTCCCTACGAGCAGTACTTC.

The chain links TRBV19 to TRBJ1-5, with D hard to call. The germline CDR1 and CDR2 sequences are LNHDA and SQIVND (reference sequence). V shed 4 bases and J shed 4 bases, with 8 bases lying between them. The CDR3 contains 13 residues. In DNA form, the CDR3 reads TGTGCCAGTAGTAACGGCCCTAATCAGCCCCAGCATTTT. It specifies CASSNGPNQPQHF.

The chain carries TRBV7-9 and TRBJ1-4; the match to TRBD1 covers 7 bases. With 5 bases clipped from V and 3 bases from J, the junction kept 9 bases outside the gene matches. The CDR3 loop spans 16 amino acids. Germline CDR1 SEHNR, CDR2 FQNEAQ (reference sequence). CDR3 amino acids: CASSPSPTGSNEKLFF. CDR3 coding DNA: TGTGCCAGCAGCCCCAGTCCGACAGGGTCTAATGAAAAACTGTTTTTT.

There are a few counts of this clonotype. The rearrangement links TRBV18 to TRBJ2-7, with TRBD2 matching 7 bases. CDR3 length: 14 residues. Trimming took 4 bases from V and 8 from J; bases not matched to a gene: 11. The germline CDR1 and CDR2 sequences are KGHSH and LQKENI. The CDR3 coding sequence is TGTGCCAGCTCACAGCGGGACTGGCGTAGAAAGCAGTACTTC. Its protein product is CASSQRDWRRKQYF.

This sequence joins TRBV6-5 and TRBJ2-7, with D hard to call. The germline V and J ends were trimmed by 0 bases and 5 bases, with 11 bases remaining between them. The CDR3 contains 14 residues. Germline-derived CDR1 and CDR2 are MNHEY and SVGAGI. The DNA for the CDR3 is TGTGCCAGCAGTTACTCCCCCGGCAGCGACGAGCAGTACTTC. It encodes CASSYSPGSDEQYF.

The table lists this clonotype with a few counts. CDR3 protein: CASSSRDVAWGGSSTDTQYF. CDR3 in DNA: TGTGCCAGCAGTTCCCGGGACGTGGCCTGGGGCGGGAGTAGCACAGATACGCAGTATTTT. This chain links TRBV6-2 or TRBV6-3 with TRBJ2-3, with TRBD2 matching over 7 bases. Germline values: CDR1 MNHEY, CDR2 SVGEGT. Trimming cost V 4 bases and J 0 bases; bases outside gene matches: 19. The CDR3 is 20 residues long.

The sample holds many counts of this clonotype. The rearrangement links TRBV20-1 to TRBJ1-4; no clear D. Germline V gene data show CDR1 as DFQATT and CDR2 as SNEGSKA (reference sequence). V gave up 7 bases and J gave up 8 bases, with 20 bases separating them. The CDR3 has 14 amino acids. The CDR3 DNA sequence: TGCAGTGTTCGCCTAACACCACCCAAAGAAAAACTGTTTTTT. It yields the protein CSVRLTPPKEKLFF.

This clonotype was detected ten times or more. This chain links TRBV18 with TRBJ2-1; the D is unclear. With 0 bases removed from V and 4 bases from J, the gap between germline ends came to 10 bases. There are 15 residues in the CDR3. The germline V gene encodes CDR1 KGHSH and CDR2 LQKENI. CDR3 nucleotide sequence: TGTGCCAGCTCACCACCGGCAGGAGATTACAATGAGCAGTTCTTC. The encoded protein is CASSPPAGDYNEQFF.

This clonotype has a count of ten or more. The V call is TRBV20-1, the J call TRBJ2-7, with 13 bases fitting TRBD2. Germline trimming cut 0 bases from V and 4 bases from J; bases unmatched to any gene: 3. This CDR3 region has 15 residues. Germline lookup yields CDR1 DFQATT and CDR2 SNEGSKA (reference sequence). DNA for the CDR3: TGCAGTGCTAGAGATCCACTAGCGGGAGGGTACGAGCAGTACTTC. Translation: CSARDPLAGGYEQYF.

The J gene is TRBJ1-3, the V gene TRBV24-1; D gene unclear. Trimming shortened V by 8 bases and J by 0 bases, and 7 bases separated the two germline ends. CDR3 length equals 13 residues. CDR1 is KGHDR, CDR2 SFDVKD, per germline. CDR3 sequence reads: CATMDPSGNTIYF. DNA of the CDR3: TGTGCCACCATGGATCCCTCTGGAAACACCATATATTTT.

This clonotype was counted ten times or more. The chain joins TRBV28 to TRBJ2-3; D could derive from TRBD1 or TRBD2 (6 bases each). Looked up from germline, CDR1 is MDHEN and CDR2 is SYDVKM. The CDR3 runs 16 residues. Trimming removed 5 bases from V and 2 bases from J, with 17 bases in between. This CDR3 is CASSTPGRGDTDTQYF. CDR3 DNA: TGTGCCAGCAGTACCCCAGGTAGGGGGGACACAGATACGCAGTATTTT.